The rows below give T cell receptor beta chains drawn from one sample of a study of blood T cell repertoires in COVID-19. Generated by immunoSEQ multiplex PCR, the TCRdb table keeps only in-frame clones and is missing some. This table has approximately 150,000 clones, under 90% appearing once. Material for sequencing was PBMCs or T cells enriched from blood (not recorded which). Receptors were obtained from a man in his fifties or sixties in a cohort exposed to, infected with or recovered from COVID-19 (not recorded which). CDR3s include the opening cysteine and the closing phenylalanine or tryptophan. Fields, in order: J gene, V gene, CDR3 protein.

>TRBJ1-6|TRBV19
CASRHRDRGYSPLHF
>TRBJ2-1|TRBV11-2
CASSPPAGGLNEQFF
>TRBJ2-2|TRBV7-3
CASSNPGLAENTGELFF
>TRBJ1-2|TRBV5-5
CASSTDRVNYGYTF
>TRBJ2-3|TRBV5-4
CASSFRGSTDTQYF
>TRBJ2-7|TRBV5-6
CASSNTWGLAAYEQYF
>TRBJ1-6|TRBV28
CASSPRQGLYNSPLHF
>TRBJ2-6|TRBV24-1
CATGGQGSSGANVLTF
>TRBJ2-7|TRBV29-1
CSVEDMGQGSYEQYF
>TRBJ2-7|TRBV7-2
CASSLAGLAGSYYEQYF
>TRBJ2-3|TRBV6-5
CASRVGQTSTDTQYF
>TRBJ2-3|TRBV3-1/TRBV3-2
CASSPGGPDTQYF
>TRBJ2-3|TRBV10-3
CAISESVARPDTQYF
>TRBJ1-6|TRBV30
CAWTRGQHYSPLHF
>TRBJ1-1|TRBV28
CASSFSQGGKAEAFF
>TRBJ2-3|TRBV11-3
CASSLDPLLAMGSTDTQYF
>TRBJ2-5|TRBV6-1
CASSEERGTHGRETQYF
>TRBJ2-3|TRBV28
CASSFLRENTDTQYF
>TRBJ1-2|TRBV29-1
CSVPLDRRTNGYTF
>TRBJ2-3|TRBV9
CASSVEASIDTQYF
>TRBJ1-5|TRBV27
CASSSGQGGPQHF
>TRBJ2-7|TRBV18
CASSPSGLGAHEQYF